The 21 T cell receptor beta chains listed next were all sequenced from one sample in a study of low-dose radiotherapy and immunotherapy resistance in tumors. TRAV and TRBV primers primed cDNA for both TCRalpha and TCRbeta. The TCRs were subjected to amplification over 20 PCR cycles employing a constant-region primer in conjunction with a V-primer adapter. TCRdb ran MiXCR on the reads and lists one entry per CDR3 protein. The repertoire holds more than 70,000 distinct CDR3 sequences, with roughly 30% as singletons. The time point is: before trial treatment. The input for sequencing was PBMCs, taken before treatment. These receptor sequences come from a female donor with ovarian cancer.

This clonotype was detected only a few times. The DNA is left out, because the CDR3 cannot be placed on it with certainty; the CDR3 is given as TCRdb lists it. This chain connects TRBV5-1 to TRBJ2-2; the table gives TRBD1 as D, unverified against the DNA. Looked up from germline, CDR1 is SGHRS and CDR2 is YFSETQ. A total of 17 residues make up the CDR3, ends included. The chain's CDR3 is CASSLGHGQFTGELFFF.

CDR3 DNA: TGTGCCAGCAGTCTAGCGGGAGCTAAGACCTACGAGCAGTACTTC. Translated: CASSLAGAKTYEQYF. This chain joins TRBV28 and TRBJ2-7; 10 bases are a match to TRBD2. The germline V gene has CDR1 MDHEN and CDR2 SYDVKM. The CDR3 is made up of 15 amino acids. V lost 5 bases and J lost 2; bases outside the gene matches: 6.

The genes are TRBV28 and TRBJ2-7; D not resolved. In germline, CDR1 is MDHEN, CDR2 SYDVKM. The CDR3 length is 11 residues. The V end lost 8 bases, the J end lost 5 bases, and 10 bases lay between the germline ends. This CDR3 is CASLKYDEQYF. The CDR3 coding sequence is TGTGCCAGCCTGAAATACGACGAGCAGTACTTC.

This clonotype has ten or more counts. The chain combines TRBV20-1 with TRBJ2-7; 8 bases are a match to TRBD2. V lost 3 bases to trimming and J lost 2 bases; unmatched junction nucleotides: 3. The germline gives CDR1 DFQATT, CDR2 SNEGSKA (reference sequence). CDR3 length: 13 amino acids. CDR3 region: CSARAGGTYEQYF. The CDR3 region has the DNA TGCAGTGCTAGGGCGGGAGGTACCTACGAGCAGTACTTC.

The sample holds many counts of this clonotype. This rearrangement joins TRBV29-1 to TRBJ2-2; D is tentatively TRBD1 or TRBD2 (6 bases each). Germline V gene sequence: CDR1 SQVTM, CDR2 ANQGSEA. The CDR3 loop spans 14 amino acids. Trimming stripped 7 bases from V and 6 bases from J, with 18 bases between. The CDR3 DNA is TGCAGCGCTTCCTACCCCGGGGGCGCCGGGGAGCTGTTTTTT. Translating gives CSASYPGGAGELFF.

V and J are TRBV5-4 and TRBJ2-5, with D unresolved. CDR1 is SGHNT and CDR2 is YYREEE in the germline V gene (reference sequence). V was pared by 1 base and J by 3 bases, with 7 bases between. CDR3 length: 13 residues. The CDR3 spells CASSLHGEETQYF. The CDR3 DNA sequence: TGTGCCAGCAGCTTGCACGGTGAAGAGACCCAGTACTTC.

This clonotype was observed at least ten times. This chain uses TRBV3-1 with TRBJ2-6; D not resolved. CDR1 and CDR2 from the germline V gene are LGHDT and YNNKEL (reference sequence). Trimming took 4 bases from V and 0 from J, leaving 7 bases between them. The CDR3 has 15 amino acids. DNA of the CDR3: TGTGCCAGCAGCCGAGATCACTCTGGGGCCAACGTCCTGACTTTC. Its translation: CASSRDHSGANVLTF.

This clonotype showed up just a few times. The chain joins TRBV29-1 to TRBJ2-5, with 14 bases aligning to TRBD2. CDR3 size: 15 residues. J gave up 7 bases and V 6 bases, and 10 bases lay outside the gene matches. CDR1 is SQVTM and CDR2 is ANQGSEA in the germline V gene. The CDR3 nucleotides are TGCAGCGTGAAGGGACTAGCGGGAGTGGAAGTGACCCAGTACTTC. Its protein product is CSVKGLAGVEVTQYF.

The chain joins TRBV18 to TRBJ2-3; 7 bases match TRBD1. The germline V gene encodes CDR1 KGHSH and CDR2 LQKENI. V trimming: 7 bases; J trimming: 2 bases; junction bases outside the gene matches: 6. The CDR3 is 14 residues long. This CDR3 is CASLQTGSTDTQYF. CDR3 bases: TGTGCCAGCTTACAGACAGGGTCCACAGATACGCAGTATTTT. The full variable domain, its missing parts supplied by reference TRBV18 and TRBJ2-3, is NAGVMQNPRHLVRRRGQEARLRCSPMKGHSHVYWYRQLPEEGLKFMVYLQKENIIDESGMPKERFSAEFPKEGPSILRIQQVVRGDSAAYFCASLQTGSTDTQYFGPGTRLTVL.

This clonotype came up many times. The chain employs TRBV4-3 and TRBJ1-2; 7 bases fit TRBD1. V lost 0 bases, J lost 4 bases, and 2 bases stayed unmatched. CDR1 is LGHNA and CDR2 is YSLEER in the germline V gene. The CDR3 is 14 residues long. The chain's CDR3 is CASSQDRDSYGYTF. CDR3 in DNA: TGCGCCAGCAGCCAAGATAGGGACAGCTATGGCTACACCTTC.

The V call is TRBV29-1, the J call TRBJ2-3; a weak D match, TRBD2 (6 bases). V was shortened by 4 bases and J by 0 bases, with 14 bases between the two germline ends. There are 15 residues in the CDR3. Germline-derived CDR1 and CDR2 are SQVTM and ANQGSEA. The CDR3 spells CSVVGTGESTDTQYF. The CDR3, as DNA: TGCAGCGTTGTCGGAACGGGAGAAAGCACAGATACGCAGTATTTT.

This rearrangement joins TRBV12-3 or TRBV12-4 to TRBJ2-1, with D perhaps given as TRBD1 or TRBD2 (6 bases each). This CDR3 region has 14 residues. V gave up 3 bases and J gave up 6 bases, with 12 bases separating them. This chain's CDR3 is CASSLGGLINEQFF. The DNA of the CDR3 is TGTGCCAGCAGTTTGGGGGGCCTTATCAATGAGCAGTTCTTC.

With regard to this clonotype: A far larger clone lies a single base away; this is likely a read error. V is TRBV6-1 and J is TRBJ2-5; the D is unclear. The V and J ends lost 3 bases and 5 bases respectively, with 10 bases between them. Germline CDR1 is MNHNS and CDR2 is SASEGT. The CDR3 totals 13 residues. The CDR3 reads CASSDPPVETQYF. The DNA of the CDR3 is TGTGCCAGCAGTGACCCCCCAGTGGAGACCCAGTACTTC.

In this sample, this clonotype turned up many times. The rearrangement uses TRBV5-6 and TRBJ2-1, with 9 nucleotides matching TRBD2. This CDR3 has 14 amino acids. The V segment lost 0 bases and the J segment 7 bases; nucleotides outside the gene matches: 2. Germline V gene sequence: CDR1 SGHDT, CDR2 YYEEEE. In nucleotides, the CDR3 is TGTGCCAGCAGCTTGGGGCGGGAGGGAAATGAGCAGTTCTTC. This encodes CASSLGREGNEQFF.

This clonotype was recorded at least ten times. The chain employs TRBV29-1 and TRBJ2-3, with 12 nucleotides matching TRBD2. Germline-derived CDR1 and CDR2 are SQVTM and ANQGSEA. The CDR3 extends over 15 amino acids. Germline trimming cut 6 bases from V and 0 bases from J; bases unmatched to any gene: 4. The CDR3 loop reads CSVVGTSGSTDTQYF. The CDR3 DNA reads TGCAGCGTCGTCGGGACTAGCGGGAGCACAGATACGCAGTATTTT.

The rearrangement links TRBV19 to TRBJ1-1; no reliable D call. CDR3 size: 13 residues. V was pared by 1 base and J by 7 bases, with 10 bases between. CDR1 is LNHDA and CDR2 is SQIVND in the germline V gene (reference sequence). The CDR3 nucleotides read TGTGCCAGTAGTATAGGCCTCGAGAATGAAGCTTTCTTT. Translated, it gives CASSIGLENEAFF.

About this clonotype itself: A read error is the likely source, as a far larger clone sits one nucleotide away. V and J are TRBV2 and TRBJ2-1, with TRBD1 matching over 7 bases. The J segment lost 10 bases and the V segment lost 5 bases, leaving 11 bases of the junction unmatched. CDR1 is SNHLY, CDR2 FYNNEI, per germline. This CDR3 is 14 amino acids long. DNA of the CDR3: TGTGCCAGCAGTACCGACAGGGCCTCCTACGAGCAGTTCTTC. Its protein is CASSTDRASYEQFF. The whole variable domain, filled in from reference TRBV2 and TRBJ2-1, reads EPEVTQTPSHQVTQMGQEVILRCVPISNHLYFYWYRQILGQKVEFLVSFYNNEISEKSEIFDDQFSVERPDGSNFTLKIRSTKLEDSAMYFCASSTDRASYEQFFGPGTRLTVL.

In the case of this clonotype: Given a far larger clone just one base away, this is likely a sequencing read error. The chain combines TRBV7-8 with TRBJ2-1; D is possibly TRBD1 (5 bases). Trimming pared 0 bases from V and 10 bases from J, leaving 13 bases between. Germline V lookup: CDR1 SGHVS, CDR2 FQNEAQ. The CDR3 consists of 14 residues. This chain's CDR3 is CASSLAGRTYEQFF. The CDR3 DNA reads TGTGCCAGCAGCTTAGCGGGGCGAACCTACGAGCAGTTCTTC.

This clonotype was detected ten times or more. The chain has TRBV2 and TRBJ2-1, with 12 bases identical to TRBD1. This CDR3 is built from 17 residues. With V trimmed by 5 bases and J by 9 bases, 14 bases remained unmatched. Looked up from germline, CDR1 is SNHLY and CDR2 is FYNNEI. The CDR3 bases are TGTGCCAGCAGTTTCAAATCCACCGGGACAGGGGGCATTGAGCAGTTCTTC. Translation: CASSFKSTGTGGIEQFF.

This clonotype has ten or more counts. The V and J genes are TRBV7-2 and TRBJ2-7, with no clear D. V was trimmed by 5 bases and J by 6 bases, leaving 23 bases between them. Looked up from germline, CDR1 is SGHTA and CDR2 is FQGNSA. This CDR3 contains 16 residues. CDR3 residues: CASSPGTLNRFLEQYF. CDR3 bases: TGTGCCAGCAGCCCCGGAACTCTTAACAGATTTCTCGAGCAGTACTTC.

Concerning this clonotype itself: The junction differs from germline at one of its ends, possibly a read error. The chain joins TRBV24-1 to TRBJ2-5; TRBD2 might be the D (6 bases). Germline lookup yields CDR1 KGHDR and CDR2 SFDVKD. The CDR3 extends over 16 amino acids. CDR3 loop: CATIDSRRGVLETQYF. The CDR3 nucleotides are TGTGCCACCATTGATAGTCGCCGCGGGGTGTTGGAGACCCAGTACTTC.